Sequencing of this T cell receptor beta chain was carried out in a study of blood T cell repertoires in COVID-19. The overall study: The origin of the acute and convalescent COVID-19 samples was the United States, Italy and Spain. The analysed material was cDNA or gDNA that came from T cells, B-cell-depleted T cells, or PBMCs.

Under the authors' procedure: How many nucleated cells were present was estimated from reference gene primer amplification. TCRdb keeps only in-frame clones here, not all; method: immunoSEQ multiplex PCR. V and J calls and clone size are copied from that table; D and trimming were computed from the DNA. This sample has about 98,000 clones, with more than 75% found just once. The CDR3 runs to 16 residues. The trim removed 3 bases at V and 4 bases at J, leaving 5 bases unmatched. Germline values: CDR1 LNHDA, CDR2 SQIVND (reference sequence). This TCR derives from a man aged 50-59 years with active or convalescent COVID-19. What was sequenced was peripheral blood. The V call is TRBV19, the J call TRBJ2-2, with 10 bases aligning to TRBD2. CDR3 sequence reads: CASSIFSGGSTGELFF. CDR3 sequence (DNA): TGTGCCAGTAGTATTTTTAGCGGGGGGAGCACCGGGGAGCTGTTTTTT.